This T cell receptor (beta chain) was identified during a study of beta chain features in type 1 diabetes. For the study at large: The study found patients and healthy donors alike in age, gender and cell yields.

The CDR3 has 13 residues. With V trimmed by 3 bases and J by 1 base, 2 bases remained unmatched. The germline V gene encodes CDR1 GTSNPN and CDR2 SVGIG (reference sequence). Expressed TCRB transcripts were sequenced after all isolated RNA was converted to cDNA. The assay was immunoSEQ multiplex PCR, and TCRdb's table has in-frame clones only and misses some. Of about 140,000 clones listed, 6.9% are singletons. Sorting based on CD45RO/CCR7/CD25/CD127/CD95/CD27 separated CD4+ naive, central memory, regulatory and stem cell-like memory cells. This clonotype was sampled from a woman in her 30s in good health. This chain links TRBV30 with TRBJ1-1; 7 nucleotides match TRBD1. Source material: central memory CD4+ T cells from blood. In nucleotides, the CDR3 is TGTGCCTGGAGAGGACAGGAGAACACTGAAGCTTTCTTT. Amino acids: CAWRGQENTEAFF.